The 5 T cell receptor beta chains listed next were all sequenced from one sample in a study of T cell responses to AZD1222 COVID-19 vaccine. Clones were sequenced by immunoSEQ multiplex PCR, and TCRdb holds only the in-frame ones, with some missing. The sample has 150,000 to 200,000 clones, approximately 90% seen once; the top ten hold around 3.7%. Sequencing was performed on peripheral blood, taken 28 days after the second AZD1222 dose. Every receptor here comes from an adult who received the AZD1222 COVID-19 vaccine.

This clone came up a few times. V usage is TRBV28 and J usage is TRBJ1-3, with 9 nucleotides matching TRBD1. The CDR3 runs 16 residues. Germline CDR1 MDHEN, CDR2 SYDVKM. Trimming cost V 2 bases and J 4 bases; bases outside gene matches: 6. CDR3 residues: CASSLPPGTGGNTIYF. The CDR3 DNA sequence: TGTGCCAGCAGTTTACCCCCCGGGACAGGGGGAAACACCATATATTTT.

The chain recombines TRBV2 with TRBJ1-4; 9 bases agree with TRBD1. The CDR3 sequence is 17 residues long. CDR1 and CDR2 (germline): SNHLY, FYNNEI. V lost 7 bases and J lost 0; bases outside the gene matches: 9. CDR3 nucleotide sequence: TGTGCCAGCACTGGGACAGGGTTCATTGCAACTAATGAAAAACTGTTTTTT. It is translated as CASTGTGFIATNEKLFF.

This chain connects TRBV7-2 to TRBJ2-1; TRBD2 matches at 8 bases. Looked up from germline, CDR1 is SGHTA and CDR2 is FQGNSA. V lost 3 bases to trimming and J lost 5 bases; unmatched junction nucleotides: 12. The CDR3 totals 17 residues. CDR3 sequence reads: CASSFPRLAPSHNEQFF. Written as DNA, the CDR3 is TGTGCCAGCAGCTTTCCCCGACTAGCGCCTTCCCACAATGAGCAGTTCTTC.

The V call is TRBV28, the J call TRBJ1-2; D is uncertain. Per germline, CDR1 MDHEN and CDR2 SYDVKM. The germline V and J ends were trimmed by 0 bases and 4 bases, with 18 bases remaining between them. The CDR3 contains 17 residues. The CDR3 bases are TGTGCCAGCAGTTTATGGGGCGGTACCCCCGCGGGCTATGGCTACACCTTC. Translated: CASSLWGGTPAGYGYTF.

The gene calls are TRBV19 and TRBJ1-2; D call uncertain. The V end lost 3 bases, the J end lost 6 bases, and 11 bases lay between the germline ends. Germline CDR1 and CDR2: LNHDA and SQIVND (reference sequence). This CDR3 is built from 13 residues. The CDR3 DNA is TGTGCCAGTAGTATGACGGAGACCAATGGCTACACCTTC. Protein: CASSMTETNGYTF.